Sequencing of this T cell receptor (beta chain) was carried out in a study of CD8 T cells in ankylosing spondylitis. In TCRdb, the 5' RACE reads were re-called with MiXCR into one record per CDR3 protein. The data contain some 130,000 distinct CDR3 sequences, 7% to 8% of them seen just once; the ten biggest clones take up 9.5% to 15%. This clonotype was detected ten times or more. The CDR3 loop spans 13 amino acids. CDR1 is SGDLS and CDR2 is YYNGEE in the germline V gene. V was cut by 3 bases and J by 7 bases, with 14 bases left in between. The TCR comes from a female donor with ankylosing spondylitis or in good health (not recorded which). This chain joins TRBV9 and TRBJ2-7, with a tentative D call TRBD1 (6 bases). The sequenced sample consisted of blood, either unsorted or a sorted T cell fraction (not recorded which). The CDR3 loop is CASSEHAGTEQYF. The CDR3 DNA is TGTGCCAGCAGCGAACACGCCGGGACAGAGCAGTACTTC.